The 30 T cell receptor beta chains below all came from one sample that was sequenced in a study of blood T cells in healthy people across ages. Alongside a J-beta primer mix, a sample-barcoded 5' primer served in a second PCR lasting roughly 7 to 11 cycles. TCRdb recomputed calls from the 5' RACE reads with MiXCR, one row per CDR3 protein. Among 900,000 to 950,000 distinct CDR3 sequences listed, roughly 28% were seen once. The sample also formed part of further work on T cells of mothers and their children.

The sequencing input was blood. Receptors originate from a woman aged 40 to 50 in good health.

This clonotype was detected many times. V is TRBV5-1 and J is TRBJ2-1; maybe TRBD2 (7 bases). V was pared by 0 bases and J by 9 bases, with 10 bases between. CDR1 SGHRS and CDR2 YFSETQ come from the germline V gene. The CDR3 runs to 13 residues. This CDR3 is CASSLDRGGEQFF. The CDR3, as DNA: TGCGCCAGCAGCTTGGATAGGGGGGGTGAGCAGTTCTTC. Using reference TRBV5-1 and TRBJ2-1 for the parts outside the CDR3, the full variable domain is KAGVTQTPRYLIKTRGQQVTLSCSPISGHRSVSWYQQTPGQGLQFLFEYFSETQRNKGNFPGRFSGRQFSNSRSEMNVSTLELGDSALYLCASSLDRGGEQFFGPGTRLTVL.

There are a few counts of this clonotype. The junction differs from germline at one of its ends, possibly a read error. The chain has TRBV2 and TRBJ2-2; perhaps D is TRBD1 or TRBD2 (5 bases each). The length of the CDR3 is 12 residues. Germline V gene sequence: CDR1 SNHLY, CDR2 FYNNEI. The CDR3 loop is CASSEFVGGLFF. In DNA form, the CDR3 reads TGTGCCAGCAGTGAATTTGTTGGGGGGCTGTTTTTT.

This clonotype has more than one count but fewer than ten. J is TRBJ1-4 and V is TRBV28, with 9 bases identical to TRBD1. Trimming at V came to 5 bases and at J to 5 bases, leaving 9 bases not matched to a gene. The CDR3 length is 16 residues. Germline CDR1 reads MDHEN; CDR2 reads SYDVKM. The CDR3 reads CASSPKGTGWNEKLFF. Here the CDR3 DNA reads TGTGCCAGCAGTCCAAAAGGGACAGGGTGGAATGAAAAACTGTTTTTT.

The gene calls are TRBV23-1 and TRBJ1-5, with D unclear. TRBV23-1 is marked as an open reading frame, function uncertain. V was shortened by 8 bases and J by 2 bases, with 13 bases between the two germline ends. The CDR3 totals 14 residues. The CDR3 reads CASLIEGGNQPQHF. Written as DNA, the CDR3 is TGCGCCAGCCTTATAGAAGGAGGCAATCAGCCCCAGCATTTT.

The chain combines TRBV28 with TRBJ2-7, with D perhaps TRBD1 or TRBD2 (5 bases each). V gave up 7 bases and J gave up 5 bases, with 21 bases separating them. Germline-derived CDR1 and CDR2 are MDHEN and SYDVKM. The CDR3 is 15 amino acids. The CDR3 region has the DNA TGTGCCAGCAACGGGGAAGGCAGGGCCGCCCACGAGCAGTACTTC. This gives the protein CASNGEGRAAHEQYF.

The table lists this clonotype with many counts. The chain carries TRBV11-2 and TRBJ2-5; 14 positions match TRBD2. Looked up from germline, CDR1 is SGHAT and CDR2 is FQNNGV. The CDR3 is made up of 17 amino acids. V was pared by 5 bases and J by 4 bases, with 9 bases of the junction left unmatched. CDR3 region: CASSRMRTSGGRETQYF. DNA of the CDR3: TGTGCCAGCAGCCGTATGCGGACTAGCGGGGGGAGAGAGACCCAGTACTTC.

As DNA, the CDR3 is TGCAGCGTTTGGTCTGGATTCACCTACGAGCAGTACTTC. Translating gives CSVWSGFTYEQYF. The rearrangement links TRBV29-1 to TRBJ2-7; unclear D gene. CDR3 size: 13 residues. Germline-derived CDR1 and CDR2 are SQVTM and ANQGSEA. Between the trimmed V and J ends, which lost 5 bases and 2 bases, there was a span of 13 bases.

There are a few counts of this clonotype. The CDR3 protein is CATTSGQGRTDTQYF. DNA for the CDR3: TGTGCCACCACTTCGGGACAGGGAAGAACAGATACGCAGTATTTT. The J gene is TRBJ2-3, the V gene TRBV24-1; 9 nucleotides agree with TRBD1. The germline V gene encodes CDR1 KGHDR and CDR2 SFDVKD. The CDR3 is 15 residues long. The trim removed 8 bases at V and 3 bases at J, leaving 8 bases unmatched.

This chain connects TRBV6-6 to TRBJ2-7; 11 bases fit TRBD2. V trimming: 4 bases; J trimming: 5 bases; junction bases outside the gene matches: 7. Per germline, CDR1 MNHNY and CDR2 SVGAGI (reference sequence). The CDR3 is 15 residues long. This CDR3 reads CASSSPQLAGDEQYF. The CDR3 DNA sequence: TGTGCCAGCAGTTCCCCACAACTAGCGGGAGACGAGCAGTACTTC.

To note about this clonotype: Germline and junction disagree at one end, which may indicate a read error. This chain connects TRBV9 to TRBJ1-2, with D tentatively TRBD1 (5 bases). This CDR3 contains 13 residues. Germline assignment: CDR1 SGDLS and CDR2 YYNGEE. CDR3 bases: TGTGCCAGCAGCGTAGCCCAGGGTGGTGGCTCCACCTTC. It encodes CASSVAQGGGSTF. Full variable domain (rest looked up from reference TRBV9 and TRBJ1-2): DSGVTQTPKHLITATGQRVTLRCSPRSGDLSVYWYQQSLDQGLQFLIQYYNGEERAKGNILERFSAQQFPDLHSELNLSSLELGDSALYFCASSVAQGGGSTFGSGTRLTVV.

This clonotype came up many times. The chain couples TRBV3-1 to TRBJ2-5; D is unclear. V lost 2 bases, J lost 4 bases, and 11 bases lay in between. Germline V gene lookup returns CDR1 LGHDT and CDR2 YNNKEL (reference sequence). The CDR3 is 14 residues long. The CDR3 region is CASSQNRVGETQYF. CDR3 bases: TGTGCCAGCAGCCAAAATCGGGTCGGAGAGACCCAGTACTTC.

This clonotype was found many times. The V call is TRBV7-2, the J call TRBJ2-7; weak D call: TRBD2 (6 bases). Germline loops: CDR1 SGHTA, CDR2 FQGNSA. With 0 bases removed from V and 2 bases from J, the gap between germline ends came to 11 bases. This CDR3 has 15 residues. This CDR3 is CASSLAAGSTYEQYF. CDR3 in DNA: TGTGCCAGCAGCTTAGCGGCGGGGTCCACCTACGAGCAGTACTTC.

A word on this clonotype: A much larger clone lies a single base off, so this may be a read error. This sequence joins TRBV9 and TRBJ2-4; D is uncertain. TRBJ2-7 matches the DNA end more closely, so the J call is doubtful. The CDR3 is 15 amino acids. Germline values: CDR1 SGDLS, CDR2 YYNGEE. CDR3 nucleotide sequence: TGTGCCAGCAGCGTAGAAGCGTGGACCACCTACGAGCAGTACTTC. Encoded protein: CASSVEAWTTYEQYF.

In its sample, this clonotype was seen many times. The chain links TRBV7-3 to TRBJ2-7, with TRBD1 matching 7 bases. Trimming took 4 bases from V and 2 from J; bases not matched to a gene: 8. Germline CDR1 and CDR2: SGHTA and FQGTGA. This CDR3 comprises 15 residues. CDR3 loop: CASSSYPGQTYEQYF. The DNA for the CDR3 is TGTGCCAGCAGCTCCTATCCGGGACAGACCTACGAGCAGTACTTC.

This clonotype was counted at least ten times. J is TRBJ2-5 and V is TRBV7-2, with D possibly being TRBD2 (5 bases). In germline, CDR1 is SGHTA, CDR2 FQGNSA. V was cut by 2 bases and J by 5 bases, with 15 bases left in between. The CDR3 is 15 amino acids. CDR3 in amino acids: CASSLSSRAGETQYF. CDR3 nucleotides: TGTGCCAGCAGCTTAAGCTCGCGGGCTGGGGAGACCCAGTACTTC.

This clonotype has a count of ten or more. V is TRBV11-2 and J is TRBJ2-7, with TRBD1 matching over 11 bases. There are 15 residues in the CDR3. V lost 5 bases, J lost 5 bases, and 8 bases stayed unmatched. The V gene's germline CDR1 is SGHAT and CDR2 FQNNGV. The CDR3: CASSHPGQGANEQYF. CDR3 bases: TGTGCCAGCAGCCATCCCGGACAGGGGGCCAACGAGCAGTACTTC.

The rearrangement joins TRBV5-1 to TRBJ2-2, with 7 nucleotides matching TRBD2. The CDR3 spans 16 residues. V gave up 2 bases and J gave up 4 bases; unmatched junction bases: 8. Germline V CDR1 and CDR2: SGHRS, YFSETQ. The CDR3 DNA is TGCGCCAGCAGCTTTTTCCGCGGGGGTAGCACCGGGGAGCTGTTTTTT. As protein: CASSFFRGGSTGELFF.

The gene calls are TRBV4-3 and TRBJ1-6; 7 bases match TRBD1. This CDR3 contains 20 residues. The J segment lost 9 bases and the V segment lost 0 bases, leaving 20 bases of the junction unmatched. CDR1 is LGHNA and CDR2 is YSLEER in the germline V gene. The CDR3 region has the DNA TGCGCCAGCAGCCAAGACTGGGCCGTCGGGATACAGGGGTCAATTTCACCCCTCCACTTT. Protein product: CASSQDWAVGIQGSISPLHF.

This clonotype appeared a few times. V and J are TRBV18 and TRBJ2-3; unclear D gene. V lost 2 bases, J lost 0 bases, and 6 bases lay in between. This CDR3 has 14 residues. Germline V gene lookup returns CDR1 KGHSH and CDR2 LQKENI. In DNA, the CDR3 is TGTGCCAGCTCACCATCGCCAAGCACAGATACGCAGTATTTT. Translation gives CASSPSPSTDTQYF.

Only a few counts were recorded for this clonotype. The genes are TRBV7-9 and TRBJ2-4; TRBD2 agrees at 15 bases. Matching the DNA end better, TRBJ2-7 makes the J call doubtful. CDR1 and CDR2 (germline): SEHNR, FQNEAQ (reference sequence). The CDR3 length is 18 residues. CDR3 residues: CASSSAGTSGGTKYEQYF. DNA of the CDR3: TGTGCCAGCAGCTCTGCCGGGACTAGCGGGGGGACAAAATACGAGCAGTACTTC.

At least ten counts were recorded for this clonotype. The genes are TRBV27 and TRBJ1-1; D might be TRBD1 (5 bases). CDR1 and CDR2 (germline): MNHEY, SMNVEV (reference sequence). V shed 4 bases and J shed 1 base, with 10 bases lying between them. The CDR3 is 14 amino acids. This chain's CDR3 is CASSSPQGNTEAFF. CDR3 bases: TGTGCCAGCAGTTCGCCGCAGGGGAACACTGAAGCTTTCTTT.

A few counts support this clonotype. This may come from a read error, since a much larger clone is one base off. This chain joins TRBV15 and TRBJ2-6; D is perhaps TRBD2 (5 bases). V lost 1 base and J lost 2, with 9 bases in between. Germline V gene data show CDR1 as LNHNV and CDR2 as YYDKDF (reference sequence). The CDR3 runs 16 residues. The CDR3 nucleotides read TGTGCCACCAGCAGAGGCTCGGGGACTGGGGCCAACGTCCTGACTTTC. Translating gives CATSRGSGTGANVLTF.

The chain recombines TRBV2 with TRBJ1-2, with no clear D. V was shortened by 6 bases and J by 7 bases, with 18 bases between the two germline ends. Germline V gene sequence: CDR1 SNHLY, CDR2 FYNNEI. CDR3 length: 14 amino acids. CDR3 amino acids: CASRADVKLSGYTF. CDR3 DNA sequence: TGTGCCAGCAGGGCGGACGTCAAGTTGAGTGGCTACACCTTC.

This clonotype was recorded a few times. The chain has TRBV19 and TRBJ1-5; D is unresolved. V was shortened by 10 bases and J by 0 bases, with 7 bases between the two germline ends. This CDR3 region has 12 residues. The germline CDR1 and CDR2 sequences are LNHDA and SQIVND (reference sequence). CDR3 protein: CATSYSNQPQHF. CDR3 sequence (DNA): TGTGCCACCTCGTATAGCAATCAGCCCCAGCATTTT.

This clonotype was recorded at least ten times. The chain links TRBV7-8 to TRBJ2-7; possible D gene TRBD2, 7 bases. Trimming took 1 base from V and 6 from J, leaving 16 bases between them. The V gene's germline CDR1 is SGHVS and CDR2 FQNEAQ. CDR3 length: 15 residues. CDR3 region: CASSLDTQGGLEQYF. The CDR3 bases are TGTGCCAGCAGCTTAGATACACAGGGAGGGCTCGAGCAGTACTTC.

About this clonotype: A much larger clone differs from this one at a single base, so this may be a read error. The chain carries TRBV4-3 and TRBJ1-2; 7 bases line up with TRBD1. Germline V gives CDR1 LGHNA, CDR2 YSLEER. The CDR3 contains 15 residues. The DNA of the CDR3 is TGCGCCAGCAGCCAAGTACAGGGACAGAACTATGGCTACATCTTC. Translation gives CASSQVQGQNYGYIF.

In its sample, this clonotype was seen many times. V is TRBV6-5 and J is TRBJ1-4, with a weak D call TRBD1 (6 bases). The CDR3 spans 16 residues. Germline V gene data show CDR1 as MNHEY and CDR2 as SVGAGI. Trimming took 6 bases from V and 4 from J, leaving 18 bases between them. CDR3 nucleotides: TGTGCCAGCAGCCCCGAAATAACAGGGATTAATGAAAAACTGTTTTTT. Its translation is CASSPEITGINEKLFF.

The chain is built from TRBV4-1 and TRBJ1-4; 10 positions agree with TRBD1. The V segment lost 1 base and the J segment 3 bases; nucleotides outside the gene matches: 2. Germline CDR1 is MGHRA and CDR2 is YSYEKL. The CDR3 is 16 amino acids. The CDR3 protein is CASSQGGTGANEKLFF. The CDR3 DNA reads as TGCGCCAGCAGCCAAGGCGGGACAGGGGCTAATGAAAAACTGTTTTTT.

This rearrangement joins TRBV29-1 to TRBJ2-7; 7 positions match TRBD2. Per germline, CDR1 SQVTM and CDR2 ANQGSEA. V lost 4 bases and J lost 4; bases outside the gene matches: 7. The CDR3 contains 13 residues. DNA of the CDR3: TGCAGCGTTGTTTCTCGGGAGGCTTACGAGCAGTACTTC. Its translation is CSVVSREAYEQYF.

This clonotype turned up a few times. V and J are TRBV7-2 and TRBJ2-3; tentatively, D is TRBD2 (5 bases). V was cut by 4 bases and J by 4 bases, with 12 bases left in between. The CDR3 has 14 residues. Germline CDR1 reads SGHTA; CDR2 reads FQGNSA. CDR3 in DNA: TGTGCCAGCAGCTGGAACCGGGGTGCAGATACGCAGTATTTT. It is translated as CASSWNRGADTQYF.